This T cell receptor beta chain stems from a study of blood T cell repertoires in COVID-19. About the research overall: Acute and convalescent COVID-19 samples came from the United States, Italy and Spain.

The method was immunoSEQ multiplex PCR; TCRdb's version includes in-frame clones alone and lacks a portion of them. This sample has approximately 71,000 clones, with less than 80% found just once. The J segment lost 8 bases and the V segment lost 8 bases, leaving 4 bases of the junction unmatched. The germline gives CDR1 SNHLY, CDR2 FYNNEI. The CDR3 runs to 13 residues. This sequence originates from a man between 60 and 70 years old with active or convalescent COVID-19. The sequenced sample was peripheral blood. The rearrangement uses TRBV2 and TRBJ2-1; TRBD1 matches at 12 bases. The CDR3 bases are TGTGCCAGCGTGGGGACAGGGGGCGATGAGCAGTTCTTC. Encoded protein: CASVGTGGDEQFF.